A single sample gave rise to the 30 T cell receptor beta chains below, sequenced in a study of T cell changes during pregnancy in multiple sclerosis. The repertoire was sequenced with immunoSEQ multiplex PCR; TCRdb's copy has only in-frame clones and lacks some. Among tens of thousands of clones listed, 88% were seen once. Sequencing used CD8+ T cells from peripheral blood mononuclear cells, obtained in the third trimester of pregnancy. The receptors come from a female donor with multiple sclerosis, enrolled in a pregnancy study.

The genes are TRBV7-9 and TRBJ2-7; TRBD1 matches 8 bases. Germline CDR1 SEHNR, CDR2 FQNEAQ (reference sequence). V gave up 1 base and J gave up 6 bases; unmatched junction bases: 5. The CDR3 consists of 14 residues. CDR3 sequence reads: CASSLGRGLGEQYF. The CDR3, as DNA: TGTGCCAGCAGCTTAGGCAGGGGGCTGGGCGAGCAGTACTTC.

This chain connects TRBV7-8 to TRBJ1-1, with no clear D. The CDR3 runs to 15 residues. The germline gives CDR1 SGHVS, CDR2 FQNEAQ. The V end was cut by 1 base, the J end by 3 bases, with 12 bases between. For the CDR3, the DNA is TGTGCCAGCAGCTTAGAGTTCATCGGGTACACTGAAGCTTTCTTT. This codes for CASSLEFIGYTEAFF.

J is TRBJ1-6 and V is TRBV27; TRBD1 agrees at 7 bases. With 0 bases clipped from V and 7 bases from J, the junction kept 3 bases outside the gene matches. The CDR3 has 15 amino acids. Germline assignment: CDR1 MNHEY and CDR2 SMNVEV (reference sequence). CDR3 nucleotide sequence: TGTGCCAGCAGTTTATCCCCAGGGGGAAATTCACCCCTCCACTTT. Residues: CASSLSPGGNSPLHF.

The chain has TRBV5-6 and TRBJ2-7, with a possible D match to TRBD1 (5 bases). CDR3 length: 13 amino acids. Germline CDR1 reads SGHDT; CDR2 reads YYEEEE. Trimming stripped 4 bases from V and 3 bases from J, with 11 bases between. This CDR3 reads CASSGTGDYEQYF. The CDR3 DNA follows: TGTGCCAGCAGCGGTACAGGTGACTACGAGCAGTACTTC.

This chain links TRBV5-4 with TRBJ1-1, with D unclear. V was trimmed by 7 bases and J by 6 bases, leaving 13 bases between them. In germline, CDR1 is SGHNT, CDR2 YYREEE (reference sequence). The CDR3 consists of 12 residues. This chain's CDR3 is CASGWATAEAFF. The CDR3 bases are TGTGCCAGCGGTTGGGCTACTGCTGAAGCTTTCTTT.

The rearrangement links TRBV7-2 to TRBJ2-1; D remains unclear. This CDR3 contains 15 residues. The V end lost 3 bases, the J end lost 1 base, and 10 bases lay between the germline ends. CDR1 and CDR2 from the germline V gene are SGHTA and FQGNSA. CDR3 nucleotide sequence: TGTGCCAGCAGCTTTTACGACGGGTCCTACAATGAGCAGTTCTTC. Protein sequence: CASSFYDGSYNEQFF.

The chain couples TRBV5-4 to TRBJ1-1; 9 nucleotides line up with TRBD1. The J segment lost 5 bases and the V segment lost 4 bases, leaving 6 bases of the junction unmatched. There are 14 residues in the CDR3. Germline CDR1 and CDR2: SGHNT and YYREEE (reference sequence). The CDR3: CASSMTGGGTEAFF. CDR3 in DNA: TGTGCCAGCAGCATGACAGGGGGGGGGACTGAAGCTTTCTTT.

The CDR3: CASSLGRGGPETQYF. Written as DNA, the CDR3 is TGCGCCAGCAGCTTGGGGCGGGGGGGCCCGGAGACCCAGTACTTC. The chain links TRBV5-1 to TRBJ2-5; 9 nucleotides match TRBD2. With V trimmed by 0 bases and J by 5 bases, 5 bases remained unmatched. CDR3 length: 15 amino acids. Per the germline V gene, CDR1 is SGHRS and CDR2 is YFSETQ.

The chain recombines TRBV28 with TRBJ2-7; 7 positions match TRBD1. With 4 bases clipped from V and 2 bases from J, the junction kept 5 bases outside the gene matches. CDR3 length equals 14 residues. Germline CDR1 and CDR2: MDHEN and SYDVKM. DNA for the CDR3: TGTGCCAGCAGTTCAACAGGGGCCGCCTACGAGCAGTACTTC. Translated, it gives CASSSTGAAYEQYF.

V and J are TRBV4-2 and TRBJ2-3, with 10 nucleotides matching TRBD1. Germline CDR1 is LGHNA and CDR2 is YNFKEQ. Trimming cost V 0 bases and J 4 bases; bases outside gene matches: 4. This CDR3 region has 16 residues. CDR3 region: CASSQERGQGADTQYF. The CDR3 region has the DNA TGTGCCAGCAGCCAAGAGCGCGGACAGGGGGCAGATACGCAGTATTTT.

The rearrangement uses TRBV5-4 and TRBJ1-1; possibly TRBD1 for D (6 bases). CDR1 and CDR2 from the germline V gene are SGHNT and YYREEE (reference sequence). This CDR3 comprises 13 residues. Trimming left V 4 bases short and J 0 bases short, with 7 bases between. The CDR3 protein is CASSAGVNTEAFF. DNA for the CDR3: TGTGCCAGCAGCGCAGGGGTGAACACTGAAGCTTTCTTT.

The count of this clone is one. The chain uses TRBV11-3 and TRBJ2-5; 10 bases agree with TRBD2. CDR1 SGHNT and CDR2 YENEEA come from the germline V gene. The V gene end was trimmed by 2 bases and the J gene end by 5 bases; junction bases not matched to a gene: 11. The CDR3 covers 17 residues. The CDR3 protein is CASSLYSTSGDEETQYF. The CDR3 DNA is TGTGCCAGCAGCTTATATAGCACTAGCGGGGATGAGGAGACCCAGTACTTC.

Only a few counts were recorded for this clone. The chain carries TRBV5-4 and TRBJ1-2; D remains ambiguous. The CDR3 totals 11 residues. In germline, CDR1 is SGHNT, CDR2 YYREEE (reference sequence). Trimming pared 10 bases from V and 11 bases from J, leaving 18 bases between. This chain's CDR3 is CALVNGTLYTF. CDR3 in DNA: TGTGCCCTAGTGAACGGAACGTTGTACACCTTC.

For the CDR3, the DNA is TGCGCCAGCAGCGATTGGACAGGGGGCCCGAACACTGAAGCTTTCTTT. Its protein is CASSDWTGGPNTEAFF. This chain joins TRBV4-3 and TRBJ1-1; TRBD1 matches at 11 bases. Germline V CDR1 and CDR2: LGHNA, YSLEER. The CDR3 consists of 16 residues. After removal of 5 bases from V and 1 base from J, the junction contained 6 bases not matched to a gene.

The CDR3 nucleotides read TGTGCCAGCAGCTTAGGCGGGGGGTTCACCGGGGAGCTGTTTTTT. It codes for CASSLGGGFTGELFF. The chain is built from TRBV11-2 and TRBJ2-2; 8 positions agree with TRBD2. This CDR3 has 15 residues. With 1 base clipped from V and 4 bases from J, the junction kept 2 bases outside the gene matches. Germline assignment: CDR1 SGHAT and CDR2 FQNNGV.

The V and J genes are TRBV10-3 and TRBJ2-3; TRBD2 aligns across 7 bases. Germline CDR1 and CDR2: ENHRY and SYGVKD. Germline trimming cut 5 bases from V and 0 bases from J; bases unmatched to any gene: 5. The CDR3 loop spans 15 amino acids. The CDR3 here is CAISWERGSTDTQYF. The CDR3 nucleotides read TGTGCCATCAGTTGGGAGCGGGGTAGCACAGATACGCAGTATTTT.

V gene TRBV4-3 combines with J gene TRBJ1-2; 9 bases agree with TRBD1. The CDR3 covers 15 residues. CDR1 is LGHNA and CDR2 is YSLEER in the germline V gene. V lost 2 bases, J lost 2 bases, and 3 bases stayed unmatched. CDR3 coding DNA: TGCGCCAGCAGCCAACTGACAGGGGGGAACTATGGCTACACCTTC. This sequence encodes CASSQLTGGNYGYTF.

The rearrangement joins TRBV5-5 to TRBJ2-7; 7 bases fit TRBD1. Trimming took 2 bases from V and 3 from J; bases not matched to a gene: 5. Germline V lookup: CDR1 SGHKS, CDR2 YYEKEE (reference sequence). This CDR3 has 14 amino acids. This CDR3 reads CASSFRGSLYEQYF. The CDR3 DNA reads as TGTGCCAGCAGCTTCAGGGGGTCCCTCTACGAGCAGTACTTC.

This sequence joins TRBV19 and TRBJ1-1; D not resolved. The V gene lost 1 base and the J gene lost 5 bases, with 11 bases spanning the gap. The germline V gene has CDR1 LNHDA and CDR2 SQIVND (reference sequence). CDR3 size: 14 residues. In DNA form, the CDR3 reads TGTGCCAGTAGTATAGGAGTGCGGTGGACTGAAGCTTTCTTT. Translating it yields CASSIGVRWTEAFF.

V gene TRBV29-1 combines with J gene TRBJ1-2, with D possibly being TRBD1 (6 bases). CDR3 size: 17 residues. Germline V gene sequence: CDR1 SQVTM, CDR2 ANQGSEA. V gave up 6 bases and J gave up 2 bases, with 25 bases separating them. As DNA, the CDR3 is TGCAGCGTGAATGATCTGGGGGCGACAACTCCAAACTATGGCTACACCTTC. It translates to CSVNDLGATTPNYGYTF.

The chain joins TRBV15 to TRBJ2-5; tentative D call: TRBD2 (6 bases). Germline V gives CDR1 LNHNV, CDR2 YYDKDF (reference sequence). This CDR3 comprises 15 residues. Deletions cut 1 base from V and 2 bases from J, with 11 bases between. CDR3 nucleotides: TGTGCCACCAGCAGAGTTGCAGGGAGGCAAGAGACCCAGTACTTC. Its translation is CATSRVAGRQETQYF.

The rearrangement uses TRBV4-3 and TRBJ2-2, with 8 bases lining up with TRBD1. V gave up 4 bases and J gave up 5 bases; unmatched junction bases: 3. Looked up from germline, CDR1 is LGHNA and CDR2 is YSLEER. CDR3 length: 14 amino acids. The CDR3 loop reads CASSLDRGTGELFF. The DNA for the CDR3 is TGCGCCAGCAGCCTCGACAGGGGAACCGGGGAGCTGTTTTTT.

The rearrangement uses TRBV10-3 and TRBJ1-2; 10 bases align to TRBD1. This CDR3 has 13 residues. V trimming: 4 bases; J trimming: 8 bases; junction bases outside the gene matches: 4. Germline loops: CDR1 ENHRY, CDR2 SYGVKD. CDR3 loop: CAISAGTGDGYTF. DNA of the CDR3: TGTGCCATCAGTGCGGGGACAGGGGACGGCTACACCTTC.

CDR3 sequence (DNA): TGTGCCAGCAGCTTGTTTTATCGGGCAGATACGCAGTATTTT. This sequence encodes CASSLFYRADTQYF. This chain connects TRBV5-6 to TRBJ2-3, with D unresolved. The V gene's germline CDR1 is SGHDT and CDR2 YYEEEE. The CDR3 is made up of 14 amino acids. With 1 base removed from V and 4 bases from J, the gap between germline ends came to 10 bases.

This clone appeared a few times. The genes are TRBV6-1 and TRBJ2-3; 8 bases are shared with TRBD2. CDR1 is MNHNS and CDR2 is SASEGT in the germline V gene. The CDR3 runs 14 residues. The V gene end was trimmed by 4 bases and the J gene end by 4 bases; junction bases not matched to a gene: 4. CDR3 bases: TGTGCCAGCAGTGGAAGCGGGGGCGCAGATACGCAGTATTTT. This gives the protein CASSGSGGADTQYF.

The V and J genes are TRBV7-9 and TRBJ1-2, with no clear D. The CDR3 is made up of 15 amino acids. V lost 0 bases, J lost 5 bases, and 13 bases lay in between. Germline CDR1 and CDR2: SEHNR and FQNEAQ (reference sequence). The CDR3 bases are TGTGCCAGCAGCTTAGCGAGAATTTCGAGGTATGGCTACACCTTC. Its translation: CASSLARISRYGYTF.

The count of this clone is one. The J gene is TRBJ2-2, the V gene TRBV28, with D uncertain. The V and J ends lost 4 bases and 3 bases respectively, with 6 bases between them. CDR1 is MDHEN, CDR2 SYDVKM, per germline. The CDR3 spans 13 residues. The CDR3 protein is CASSSHDTGELFF. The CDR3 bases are TGTGCCAGCAGTTCACACGACACCGGGGAGCTGTTTTTT.

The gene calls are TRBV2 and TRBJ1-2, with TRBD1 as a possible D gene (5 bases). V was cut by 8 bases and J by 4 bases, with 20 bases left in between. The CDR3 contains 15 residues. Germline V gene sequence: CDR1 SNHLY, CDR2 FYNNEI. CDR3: CASASTVGSLYGYTF. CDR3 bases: TGTGCCAGCGCTTCGACAGTGGGGTCTCTCTATGGCTACACCTTC.

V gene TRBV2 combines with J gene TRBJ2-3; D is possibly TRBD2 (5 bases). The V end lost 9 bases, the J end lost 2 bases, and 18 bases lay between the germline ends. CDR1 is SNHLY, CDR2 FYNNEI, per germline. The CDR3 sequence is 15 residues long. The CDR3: CASGFGGYDTDTQYF. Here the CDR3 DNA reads TGTGCCAGTGGGTTCGGAGGATACGACACAGATACGCAGTATTTT.

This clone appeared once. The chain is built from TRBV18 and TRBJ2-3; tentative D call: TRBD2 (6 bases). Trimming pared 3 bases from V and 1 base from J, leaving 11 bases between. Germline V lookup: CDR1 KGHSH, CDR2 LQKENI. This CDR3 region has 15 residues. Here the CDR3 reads CASSPASVGTDTQYF. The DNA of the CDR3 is TGTGCCAGCTCACCGGCTAGCGTGGGCACAGATACGCAGTATTTT.